This is a list of T cell receptor beta chains from one sample in a study of T cells in Graves' hyperthyroidism and ophthalmopathy. TCRdb reprocessed the multiplex PCR reads via MiXCR and lists one record per CDR3 protein. The table lists over 450,000 distinct CDR3 sequences, 13% to 15% of them singletons. Sequenced sample: blood. These receptors all come from a woman between 18 and 29 years old with Graves' hyperthyroidism. Each CDR3 is given with its conserved first and last residue. A D gene is named only where the DNA matches it firmly. Clone size is shown for a subset of rows, as once, few, many or a class of expanded clone.

DNA: TGTGCCAGCAGCTCTGGGACAGGGTTATTTGAAGCTTTCTTT
CDR3: CASSSGTGLFEAFF
J: TRBJ1-1
size: many
V: TRBV7-9
D: TRBD1

DNA: TGTGCCAGCAGTGAACATATTGATCTGCGGGAGGGGTGGGCCACAGATACGCAGTATTTT
CDR3: CASSEHIDLREGWATDTQYF
J: TRBJ2-3
size: many
V: TRBV2
D: TRBD2

DNA: TGCAGCATAGGACTCAATGAGCAGTTCTTC
CDR3: CSIGLNEQFF
J: TRBJ2-1
size: NA
V: TRBV29-1
D: NA

DNA: TGTGCCAGCACCGTAGGACAGGGGGTCACTGAAGCTTTCTTT
CDR3: CASTVGQGVTEAFF
J: TRBJ1-1
size: many
V: TRBV6-1
D: TRBD1

DNA: TGTGCCAGCAGTTTAATTCTGAAAGCTAACTATGGCTACACCTTC
CDR3: CASSLILKANYGYTF
J: TRBJ1-2
size: NA
V: TRBV12-3/TRBV12-4
D: NA

DNA: TGTGCCAGCAGCCCCCGGACAGGGGTCTCCTACGAGCAGTACTTC
CDR3: CASSPRTGVSYEQYF
J: TRBJ2-7
size: many
V: TRBV6-1
D: TRBD1

DNA: TGTGCCAGCAGTTGGCGACAGGGCGCGAACACCGGGGAGCTGTTTTTT
CDR3: CASSWRQGANTGELFF
J: TRBJ2-2
size: NA
V: TRBV6-2/TRBV6-3
D: TRBD1

DNA: TGTGCCAGCAGTTCCCGGACCGACCCCCTCCACTTT
CDR3: CASSSRTDPLHF
J: TRBJ1-6
size: many
V: TRBV27
D: NA

DNA: TGTGCCAGCAGTCCTCTATCCCCCTCCACAGATACGCAGTATTTT
CDR3: CASSPLSPSTDTQYF
J: TRBJ2-3
size: once
V: TRBV28
D: NA

DNA: TGTGCCAGCAGTTTAGGGGGCGTCACTGAAGCTTTCTTT
CDR3: CASSLGGVTEAFF
J: TRBJ1-1
size: many
V: TRBV7-9
D: TRBD1

DNA: TGCAGTGCTAATCTAGCGATGAGCTCCTACAATGAGCAGTTCTTC
CDR3: CSANLAMSSYNEQFF
J: TRBJ2-1
size: many
V: TRBV20-1
D: NA

DNA: TGCGCCAGCAGCCGGGACAGGGGGCAAGCGGTCTATGGCTACACCTTC
CDR3: CASSRDRGQAVYGYTF
J: TRBJ1-2
size: few
V: TRBV5-1
D: TRBD1

DNA: TGTGCCAGCAGGACAGGGGGCCACACTGAAGCTTTCTTT
CDR3: CASRTGGHTEAFF
J: TRBJ1-1
size: many
V: TRBV12-3/TRBV12-4
D: TRBD1

DNA: TGTGCCACCAAGAGGGGGAGGGACACTGAAGCTTTCTTT
CDR3: CATKRGRDTEAFF
J: TRBJ1-1
size: many
V: TRBV24-1
D: NA

DNA: TGTGCCAGCATTTTCCTTGAACACAAGGGGGCCTATCCCTTTGGCTACACCTTC
CDR3: CASIFLEHKGAYPFGYTF
J: TRBJ1-2
size: many
V: TRBV2
D: TRBD1

DNA: TGTGCCAGCTTCAGTGCCCTGGACGAGCAGTACTTC
CDR3: CASFSALDEQYF
J: TRBJ2-7
size: few
V: TRBV2
D: NA

DNA: TGTGCCAGCAGCTTTGTTTACGGGAGCACAGATACGCAGTATTTT
CDR3: CASSFVYGSTDTQYF
J: TRBJ2-3
size: NA
V: TRBV13
D: NA

DNA: TGTGCCAGCAGCATCCGACTAGCGGCAGCCTCCTACAATGAGCAGTTCTTC
CDR3: CASSIRLAAASYNEQFF
J: TRBJ2-1
size: NA
V: TRBV7-8
D: TRBD2

DNA: TGTGCCAGCTCACCCCCGGGACAGGGGTCAAACATTCAGTACTTC
CDR3: CASSPPGQGSNIQYF
J: TRBJ2-4
size: many
V: TRBV18
D: TRBD1

DNA: TGCAGCGTCCAACTAGCGGGAGTATACGAGCAGTACTTC
CDR3: CSVQLAGVYEQYF
J: TRBJ2-7
size: many
V: TRBV29-1
D: TRBD2

DNA: TGTGCCATCAGTGACCGGGACAGGAGCTCTGGAAACACCATATATTTT
CDR3: CAISDRDRSSGNTIYF
J: TRBJ1-3
size: many
V: TRBV10-3
D: TRBD1

DNA: TGCAGCGTTGAGTCGAGCGGGAGCTCCTACGAGCAGTACTTC
CDR3: CSVESSGSSYEQYF
J: TRBJ2-7
size: few
V: TRBV29-1
D: TRBD2